The 28 T cell receptor beta chains below come from one sample, sequenced in a study of T cells in narcolepsy. The data were produced by immunoSEQ multiplex PCR, yet TCRdb's version contains in-frame clones alone and is incomplete. Of some 30,000 clones in the sample, 60% to 85% were seen once. What was sequenced was memory (CD45RA-) CD4+ T cells from blood. These receptors originate from a human donor in good health.

The CDR3 protein is CASSQGGTPELNSYEQYF. The CDR3 DNA reads TGCGCCAGCAGCCAAGGTGGGACCCCCGAGTTGAACTCCTACGAGCAGTACTTC. J is TRBJ2-7 and V is TRBV4-1; possibly TRBD1 or TRBD2 for D (5 bases each). V shed 1 base and J shed 0 bases, with 19 bases lying between them. Germline V CDR1 and CDR2: MGHRA, YSYEKL. This CDR3 comprises 18 residues.

V is TRBV18 and J is TRBJ1-1, with no clear D. V was pared by 3 bases and J by 4 bases, with 9 bases between. From germline, CDR1 is KGHSH and CDR2 LQKENI. The CDR3 length is 13 residues. This CDR3 reads CASSPAAGTEAFF. The CDR3 DNA follows: TGTGCCAGCTCACCTGCGGCAGGCACTGAAGCTTTCTTT.

This clone has a handful of counts. J is TRBJ1-1 and V is TRBV2; D possibly corresponds to TRBD1 (6 bases). The CDR3 length is 12 residues. The germline V gene has CDR1 SNHLY and CDR2 FYNNEI. Deletions cut 6 bases from V and 6 bases from J, with 11 bases between. The CDR3 spells CASRKEGAEAFF. CDR3 nucleotides: TGTGCCAGCAGGAAAGAGGGGGCTGAAGCTTTCTTT.

This chain connects TRBV29-1 to TRBJ1-1, with TRBD1 matching 7 bases. The V segment lost 3 bases and the J segment 5 bases; nucleotides outside the gene matches: 9. CDR3 length: 14 amino acids. Germline lookup yields CDR1 SQVTM and CDR2 ANQGSEA. The CDR3 sequence: CSVDSAGGGTEAFF. The CDR3 bases are TGCAGCGTTGATTCGGCAGGGGGAGGAACTGAAGCTTTCTTT.

J is TRBJ1-2 and V is TRBV7-8; 7 nucleotides agree with TRBD1. The junction had 6 bases not matched to a gene; V was cut back by 5 bases and J by 3 bases. The CDR3 runs 14 residues. CDR1 SGHVS and CDR2 FQNEAQ come from the germline V gene. CDR3 region: CASSARQGYYGYTF. CDR3 DNA: TGTGCCAGCAGCGCCAGACAGGGCTACTATGGCTACACCTTC.

Relative to its sample, this clone is medium-sized. The chain couples TRBV19 to TRBJ2-7, with D perhaps TRBD2 (6 bases). The CDR3 has 12 amino acids. V dropped 10 bases and J dropped 4 bases, with 14 bases sitting between them. The germline V gene encodes CDR1 LNHDA and CDR2 SQIVND (reference sequence). The CDR3 DNA follows: TGTGCCAACACGTTCGGGACTTACGAGCAGTACTTC. Its translation: CANTFGTYEQYF.

The chain employs TRBV2 and TRBJ1-1, with D hard to call. The V end lost 6 bases, the J end lost 4 bases, and 12 bases lay between the germline ends. Germline-derived CDR1 and CDR2 are SNHLY and FYNNEI. CDR3 length: 13 amino acids. The CDR3 coding sequence is TGTGCCAGCAGGTATAGTTGGGGCACTGAAGCTTTCTTT. Protein product: CASRYSWGTEAFF.

The V gene is TRBV7-9, the J gene TRBJ2-7; 7 bases fit TRBD1. CDR3 length: 13 amino acids. The germline CDR1 and CDR2 sequences are SEHNR and FQNEAQ (reference sequence). J lost 1 base, V lost 8 bases, and 5 bases had no gene match. CDR3 bases: TGTGCCAGCCAACAGGGGACATCCTACGAGCAGTACTTC. It encodes CASQQGTSYEQYF.

The chain employs TRBV25-1 and TRBJ2-3; TRBD1 or TRBD2 may be the D gene (5 bases each). Germline CDR1 reads MGHDK; CDR2 reads SYGVNS. V dropped 5 bases and J dropped 0 bases, with 12 bases sitting between them. This CDR3 spans 15 amino acids. The CDR3, as DNA: TGTGCCAGCAGTTTGGGGACGGCTAGCACAGATACGCAGTATTTT. Its translation is CASSLGTASTDTQYF.

This chain joins TRBV7-2 and TRBJ2-2; TRBD1 matches at 8 bases. CDR3 length: 15 residues. The V segment lost 6 bases and the J segment 8 bases; nucleotides outside the gene matches: 11. Germline V gene data show CDR1 as SGHTA and CDR2 as FQGNSA. The CDR3 protein is CASSLSQGARGELFF. The CDR3 nucleotides are TGTGCCAGCAGTCTGTCGCAGGGGGCGCGTGGGGAGCTGTTTTTT. Variable domain in full (rest from reference TRBV7-2 and TRBJ2-2): GAGVSQSPSNKVTEKGKDVELRCDPISGHTALYWYRQSLGQGLEFLIYFQGNSAPDKSGLPSDRFSAERTGGSVSTLTIQRTQQEDSAVYLCASSLSQGARGELFFGEGSRLTVL.

This clone appeared a few times. The chain employs TRBV6-1 and TRBJ1-2; perhaps TRBD1 as D (6 bases). V lost 1 base and J lost 3, with 12 bases in between. The CDR3 is made up of 15 amino acids. In germline, CDR1 is MNHNS, CDR2 SASEGT. The CDR3, as DNA: TGTGCCAGCAGTGAAGAACTGGGACACTACTATGGCTACACCTTC. Its protein is CASSEELGHYYGYTF.

Here the CDR3 reads CASSATLNTEAFF. The CDR3 DNA reads as TGTGCCAGCAGCGCGACACTAAACACTGAAGCTTTCTTT. The V and J genes are TRBV7-9 and TRBJ1-1; D unclear. The CDR3 runs to 13 residues. V was cut by 5 bases and J by 2 bases, with 9 bases left in between. Germline V gene sequence: CDR1 SEHNR, CDR2 FQNEAQ (reference sequence). The full variable domain, completed using reference TRBV7-9 and TRBJ1-1, is DTGVSQNPRHKITKRGQNVTFRCDPISEHNRLYWYRQTLGQGPEFLTYFQNEAQLEKSRLLSDRFSAERPKGSFSTLEIQRTEQGDSAMYLCASSATLNTEAFFGQGTRLTVV.

This chain links TRBV7-2 with TRBJ2-5; D is undetermined. V was pared by 1 base and J by 7 bases, with 10 bases between. This CDR3 is 13 amino acids long. Germline loops: CDR1 SGHTA, CDR2 FQGNSA. CDR3 DNA sequence: TGTGCCAGCAGCTTAGGAGTCTTTGGGACCCAGTACTTC. Its protein product is CASSLGVFGTQYF.

V is TRBV27 and J is TRBJ2-6; 7 nucleotides line up with TRBD1. In germline, CDR1 is MNHEY, CDR2 SMNVEV (reference sequence). V lost 8 bases to trimming and J lost 2 bases; unmatched junction nucleotides: 15. The CDR3 contains 18 residues. CDR3 loop: CASGTIDRVGAGANVLTF. The CDR3 DNA is TGTGCCAGCGGAACAATTGACAGGGTTGGCGCTGGGGCCAACGTCCTGACTTTC.

The chain carries TRBV9 and TRBJ2-5; no clear D. V was pared by 3 bases and J by 5 bases, with 14 bases between. The CDR3 runs to 14 residues. CDR1 and CDR2 (germline): SGDLS, YYNGEE. The CDR3 loop reads CASSGWDRRETQYF. CDR3 nucleotide sequence: TGTGCCAGCAGCGGATGGGATCGTCGGGAGACCCAGTACTTC.

CDR3 sequence (DNA): TGTGCCTGGAGTCATACAGGGTTCGATGAGCAGTTCTTC. Protein: CAWSHTGFDEQFF. The genes are TRBV30 and TRBJ2-1; D is perhaps TRBD1 (6 bases). The V end was cut by 2 bases, the J end by 8 bases, with 13 bases between. Germline CDR1 GTSNPN, CDR2 SVGIG (reference sequence). The CDR3 is 13 residues long.

The V call is TRBV10-1, the J call TRBJ2-5, with unresolved D. The V end lost 5 bases, the J end lost 1 base, and 5 bases lay between the germline ends. This CDR3 comprises 12 residues. The germline gives CDR1 WNHNN, CDR2 SYGVQD (reference sequence). CDR3 residues: CASSNGQETQYF. CDR3 coding DNA: TGCGCCAGCAGTAACGGCCAAGAGACCCAGTACTTC.

The chain carries TRBV5-1 and TRBJ1-1; unclear D gene. Per the germline V gene, CDR1 is SGHRS and CDR2 is YFSETQ. The CDR3 loop spans 13 amino acids. V dropped 4 bases and J dropped 1 base, with 8 bases sitting between them. Here the CDR3 reads CASSADWNTEAFF. The CDR3 region has the DNA TGCGCCAGCAGCGCAGATTGGAACACTGAAGCTTTCTTT.

The genes are TRBV18 and TRBJ1-1, with a tentative D call TRBD1 (6 bases). CDR1 and CDR2 from the germline V gene are KGHSH and LQKENI. The V end was cut by 1 base, the J end by 1 base, with 7 bases between. The CDR3 spans 14 residues. The CDR3 loop reads CASSPQQGNTEAFF. CDR3 nucleotides: TGTGCCAGCTCACCACAACAGGGGAACACTGAAGCTTTCTTT.

The genes are TRBV29-1 and TRBJ2-7; D is possibly TRBD1 (6 bases). The germline V gene encodes CDR1 SQVTM and CDR2 ANQGSEA. This CDR3 has 14 residues. Deletions cut 7 bases from V and 0 bases from J, with 16 bases between. The chain's CDR3 is CSARGQRNSYEQYF. DNA of the CDR3: TGCAGCGCAAGAGGACAGAGGAACTCCTACGAGCAGTACTTC.

V and J are TRBV6-1 and TRBJ1-1, with TRBD1 matching over 9 bases. CDR1 and CDR2 from the germline V gene are MNHNS and SASEGT. CDR3 size: 15 residues. With V trimmed by 5 bases and J by 4 bases, 8 bases remained unmatched. CDR3 loop: CASSLTTGGVTEAFF. CDR3 bases: TGTGCCAGCAGTTTAACTACAGGGGGCGTCACTGAAGCTTTCTTT.

This sequence joins TRBV18 and TRBJ2-7; TRBD1 might be the D (6 bases). The V gene's germline CDR1 is KGHSH and CDR2 LQKENI. The CDR3 loop spans 12 amino acids. Between the trimmed V and J ends, which lost 2 bases and 6 bases, there was a span of 8 bases. This chain's CDR3 is CASSPGGVEQYF. In DNA form, the CDR3 reads TGTGCCAGCTCACCAGGGGGCGTCGAGCAGTACTTC.

This clone has a handful of counts. The same CDR3 is also encoded by other DNA sequences in this sample. This sequence joins TRBV2 and TRBJ2-7; 7 bases line up with TRBD1. The CDR3 contains 14 residues. V trimming: 2 bases; J trimming: 3 bases; junction bases outside the gene matches: 4. CDR1 SNHLY and CDR2 FYNNEI come from the germline V gene. The CDR3 reads CASSERQGVYEQYF. The CDR3 DNA sequence: TGTGCCAGCAGTGAACGGCAGGGGGTCTACGAGCAGTACTTC. The full variable domain, with the rest looked up from reference TRBV2 and TRBJ2-7, is EPEVTQTPSHQVTQMGQEVILRCVPISNHLYFYWYRQILGQKVEFLVSFYNNEISEKSEIFDDQFSVERPDGSNFTLKIRSTKLEDSAMYFCASSERQGVYEQYFGPGTRLTVT.

This chain uses TRBV5-8 with TRBJ2-5; TRBD2 aligns across 11 bases. The V gene's germline CDR1 is SGHTS and CDR2 YDEGEE. J gave up 4 bases and V 3 bases, and 2 bases lay outside the gene matches. The CDR3 runs 14 residues. This CDR3 reads CASSSGLAGETQYF. CDR3 coding DNA: TGTGCCAGCAGCTCCGGACTAGCGGGAGAGACCCAGTACTTC.

V is TRBV4-1 and J is TRBJ2-3; D not certain. The CDR3 contains 13 residues. Germline-derived CDR1 and CDR2 are MGHRA and YSYEKL. With 1 base removed from V and 3 bases from J, the gap between germline ends came to 5 bases. CDR3 sequence: CASSQVSTDTQYF. In nucleotides, the CDR3 is TGCGCCAGCAGCCAAGTGAGTACAGATACGCAGTATTTT.

A few counts support this clone. V and J are TRBV5-8 and TRBJ1-1, with D hard to call. CDR3 length: 15 residues. V was clipped by 0 bases and J by 3 bases, with 12 bases between them. The germline V gene encodes CDR1 SGHTS and CDR2 YDEGEE. The CDR3 DNA is TGTGCCAGCAGCTTGGGAGCTATTTCCTACACTGAAGCTTTCTTT. This codes for CASSLGAISYTEAFF.

The table lists this clone with a few counts. The chain links TRBV11-2 to TRBJ1-1; D perhaps matches TRBD1 (6 bases). Trimming shortened V by 3 bases and J by 1 base, and 9 bases separated the two germline ends. CDR1 and CDR2 from the germline V gene are SGHAT and FQNNGV. This CDR3 region has 14 residues. The chain's CDR3 is CASSFVRGNTEAFF. The DNA of the CDR3 is TGTGCCAGCAGCTTTGTCAGGGGGAACACTGAAGCTTTCTTT.

The rearrangement uses TRBV14 and TRBJ1-6, with D hard to call. Germline assignment: CDR1 SGHDN and CDR2 FVKESK. This CDR3 contains 18 residues. V shed 1 base and J shed 0 bases, with 13 bases lying between them. CDR3 DNA: TGTGCCAGCAGCCAAGGAATGGCATTTAGCTCCTATAATTCACCCCTCCACTTT. Its protein product is CASSQGMAFSSYNSPLHF.